These 21 T cell receptor beta chains originate from one sample sequenced in a study of T-cell reconstitution after alpha-beta-depleted transplantation in children. Unique molecular identifiers were incorporated when the TCRbeta library was constructed. TCRdb re-called the PCR reads through MiXCR, storing one row per CDR3 protein. The sample lists roughly 500,000 distinct CDR3 sequences; approximately 20% were seen once. The sequenced sample was PBMCs from the stem cell graft donor, obtained from the stem cell graft. These receptor sequences come from a human donor who donated a stem cell graft to a child with acute lymphoblastic leukemia.

This clonotype showed up just a few times. This sequence joins TRBV19 and TRBJ2-1; a weak D match, TRBD2 (6 bases). The CDR3 consists of 13 residues. CDR1 LNHDA and CDR2 SQIVND come from the germline V gene (reference sequence). V was pared by 6 bases and J by 7 bases, with 13 bases between. CDR3 coding DNA: TGTGCCAGTAGGTACGGAGGGAGTAATGAGCAGTTCTTC. This sequence encodes CASRYGGSNEQFF.

The rearrangement links TRBV5-1 to TRBJ2-2; a weak D match, TRBD2 (6 bases). The germline V gene encodes CDR1 SGHRS and CDR2 YFSETQ. The CDR3 runs 16 residues. V was trimmed by 0 bases and J by 2 bases, leaving 11 bases between them. CDR3 DNA: TGCGCCAGCAGCTTGGTGGGGACTCGTAACACCGGGGAGCTGTTTTTT. Translating it yields CASSLVGTRNTGELFF.

This clonotype was recorded a few times. This chain uses TRBV18 with TRBJ2-7; TRBD1 is a possible D gene (5 bases). The CDR3 contains 14 residues. Trimming cost V 3 bases and J 3 bases, with 12 bases left between them. Germline V lookup: CDR1 KGHSH, CDR2 LQKENI. The DNA for the CDR3 is TGTGCCAGCTCACCGACGACAGTGATCTACGAGCAGTACTTC. Its protein product is CASSPTTVIYEQYF.

This chain uses TRBV5-1 with TRBJ2-7; TRBD2 aligns across 8 bases. Looked up from germline, CDR1 is SGHRS and CDR2 is YFSETQ. This CDR3 region has 15 residues. V lost 5 bases to trimming and J lost 0 bases; unmatched junction nucleotides: 7. The DNA for the CDR3 is TGCGCCAGCAGGCCTACTAGCGGAACCTCCTACGAGCAGTACTTC. It is translated as CASRPTSGTSYEQYF.

On this clonotype itself: Germline is not matched at one junction end, which may reflect a read error. J is TRBJ2-4 and V is TRBV13; no firm D call. The CDR3 loop spans 17 amino acids. Germline V CDR1 and CDR2: PRHDT, FYEKMQ (reference sequence). DNA for the CDR3: TGTGCCAGCAACTTAGGCTTACGTACCCTAGCCAAAAACATTCAGTACTTC. Translation: CASNLGLRTLAKNIQYF.

V is TRBV4-1 and J is TRBJ2-3; 11 bases match TRBD2. Germline V gene lookup returns CDR1 MGHRA and CDR2 YSYEKL. CDR3 length: 17 residues. Trimming removed 3 bases from V and 2 bases from J; junction bases left unmatched: 7. CDR3 sequence: CASSQAVGLAVTDTQYF. In DNA form, the CDR3 reads TGCGCCAGCAGCCAGGCTGTGGGACTAGCGGTCACAGATACGCAGTATTTT.

J is TRBJ1-1 and V is TRBV10-3; D not certain. Germline loops: CDR1 ENHRY, CDR2 SYGVKD. Trimming shortened V by 8 bases and J by 1 base, and 14 bases separated the two germline ends. CDR3 size: 14 residues. In nucleotides, the CDR3 is TGTGCCATCCGAGATTTAGGGAAGAACACTGAAGCTTTCTTT. Protein product: CAIRDLGKNTEAFF.

This rearrangement joins TRBV12-3 or TRBV12-4 to TRBJ2-1; 11 bases are shared with TRBD2. There are 18 residues in the CDR3. V trimming: 7 bases; J trimming: 3 bases; junction bases outside the gene matches: 14. The DNA for the CDR3 is TGTGCCAGCAACCTAGGTGGCCTAGCGGGAGGTTTCTACAATGAGCAGTTCTTC. It codes for CASNLGGLAGGFYNEQFF.

A few counts support this clonotype. The chain combines TRBV27 with TRBJ1-5, with D maybe TRBD1 (6 bases). This CDR3 has 14 residues. Germline assignment: CDR1 MNHEY and CDR2 SMNVEV (reference sequence). V was pared by 3 bases and J by 7 bases, with 13 bases between. As DNA, the CDR3 is TGTGCCAGCAGTTTTTCAGGACAGAACCAGCCCCAGCATTTT. Translated, it gives CASSFSGQNQPQHF.

The chain links TRBV5-5 to TRBJ2-3; 7 nucleotides match TRBD2. The germline gives CDR1 SGHKS, CDR2 YYEKEE (reference sequence). V lost 2 bases to trimming and J lost 2 bases; unmatched junction nucleotides: 8. CDR3 size: 16 residues. CDR3 sequence reads: CASSFQAGVNTDTQYF. As DNA, the CDR3 is TGTGCCAGCAGCTTCCAGGCGGGAGTGAACACAGATACGCAGTATTTT.

This clonotype has more than one count but fewer than ten. The rearrangement links TRBV12-3 or TRBV12-4 to TRBJ2-2; the D gene could be TRBD1 or TRBD2 (5 bases each). This CDR3 is 14 amino acids long. Trimming cost V 7 bases and J 6 bases, with 15 bases left between them. The CDR3 nucleotides are TGTGCCAGCACCTCCGGGGCATCCGCCGGGGAGCTGTTTTTT. It translates to CASTSGASAGELFF.

The CDR3 sequence: CASSSRGTSGREGSYNEQFF. DNA of the CDR3: TGCGCCAGCAGCTCGAGAGGGACTAGCGGGAGGGAGGGGTCCTACAATGAGCAGTTCTTC. The chain employs TRBV5-1 and TRBJ2-1, with 16 positions matching TRBD2. Germline CDR1 SGHRS, CDR2 YFSETQ. The CDR3 covers 20 residues. Unmatched junction bases numbered 10, after V lost 3 bases and J lost 1 base.

In its sample, this clonotype was seen a few times. The V and J genes are TRBV7-2 and TRBJ2-3, with D uncertain. V gave up 2 bases and J gave up 6 bases, with 18 bases separating them. CDR3 length equals 16 residues. Germline CDR1 SGHTA, CDR2 FQGNSA. CDR3 loop: CASSLHSGVGADTQYF. CDR3 DNA: TGTGCCAGCAGCTTACATTCAGGAGTTGGTGCCGATACGCAGTATTTT.

The chain couples TRBV27 to TRBJ2-6; D call uncertain. V lost 5 bases and J lost 3, with 14 bases in between. The CDR3 sequence is 16 residues long. Per germline, CDR1 MNHEY and CDR2 SMNVEV (reference sequence). The CDR3 loop reads CASSEVPWSGANVLTF. The CDR3 coding sequence is TGTGCCAGCAGTGAAGTCCCTTGGAGTGGGGCCAACGTCCTGACTTTC.

This clonotype has only a few counts. V gene TRBV10-1 combines with J gene TRBJ2-1; 13 bases are a match to TRBD2. This CDR3 contains 16 residues. V lost 3 bases, J lost 5 bases, and 4 bases stayed unmatched. The germline CDR1 and CDR2 sequences are WNHNN and SYGVQD (reference sequence). CDR3 sequence reads: CASSDGTSGVNNEQFF. DNA for the CDR3: TGCGCCAGCAGTGATGGGACTAGCGGGGTGAACAATGAGCAGTTCTTC.

The chain carries TRBV11-2 and TRBJ2-7; D possibly corresponds to TRBD2 (6 bases). Between the trimmed V and J ends, which lost 5 bases and 0 bases, there was a span of 14 bases. In germline, CDR1 is SGHAT, CDR2 FQNNGV. The CDR3 is 15 amino acids. CDR3: CASSIFSGLSYEQYF. The CDR3 DNA follows: TGTGCCAGCAGCATATTTAGCGGCCTCTCCTACGAGCAGTACTTC. Looking up the rest from reference TRBV11-2 and TRBJ2-7 gives the full variable domain: EAGVAQSPRYKIIEKRQSVAFWCNPISGHATLYWYQQILGQGPKLLIQFQNNGVVDDSQLPKDRFSAERLKGVDSTLKIQPAKLEDSAVYLCASSIFSGLSYEQYFGPGTRLTVT.

This clonotype showed up just a few times. The J gene is TRBJ2-5, the V gene TRBV28; D not certain. The CDR3 is made up of 12 amino acids. The V gene's germline CDR1 is MDHEN and CDR2 SYDVKM. Trimming removed 4 bases at V and 7 bases at J, with 10 bases between. CDR3 sequence: CASSSRAGTQYF. CDR3 nucleotide sequence: TGTGCCAGCAGTTCCCGTGCAGGGACCCAGTACTTC. The full variable domain, completed using reference TRBV28 and TRBJ2-5, is DVKVTQSSRYLVKRTGEKVFLECVQDMDHENMFWYRQDPGLGLRLIYFSYDVKMKEKGDIPEGYSVSREKKERFSLILESASTNQTSMYLCASSSRAGTQYFGPGTRLLVL.

This clonotype was seen only a few times. This chain links TRBV30 with TRBJ2-3; TRBD2 aligns across 11 bases. CDR3 length equals 14 residues. V trimming: 1 base; J trimming: 6 bases; junction bases outside the gene matches: 3. Per germline, CDR1 GTSNPN and CDR2 SVGIG (reference sequence). Here the CDR3 DNA reads TGTGCCTGGAGTGCCGGACTAGCGGGTGATACGCAGTATTTT. It codes for CAWSAGLAGDTQYF.

This clonotype was found a few times. The V call is TRBV3-1, the J call TRBJ2-5; D is undetermined. Germline lookup yields CDR1 LGHDT and CDR2 YNNKEL (reference sequence). This CDR3 is built from 13 residues. Trimming took off 0 bases at V and 5 bases at J, with 7 bases between the two ends. The DNA of the CDR3 is TGTGCCAGCAGCCAAGACTTCCGGGAGACCCAGTACTTC. Its protein product is CASSQDFRETQYF.

V gene TRBV20-1 combines with J gene TRBJ2-2, with 11 nucleotides matching TRBD2. Trimming at V came to 1 base and at J to 2 bases, leaving 3 bases not matched to a gene. The CDR3 is made up of 16 amino acids. Germline V CDR1 and CDR2: DFQATT, SNEGSKA (reference sequence). The CDR3 protein is CSARGGLAVNTGELFF. DNA of the CDR3: TGCAGTGCTAGAGGGGGACTAGCGGTAAACACCGGGGAGCTGTTTTTT.

The J gene is TRBJ1-2, the V gene TRBV5-1, with TRBD1 matching 9 bases. Germline V CDR1 and CDR2: SGHRS, YFSETQ. This CDR3 is built from 14 residues. Trimming cost V 4 bases and J 6 bases; bases outside gene matches: 7. The CDR3 DNA reads as TGCGCCAGCAGCATCGGGACAGGGAATGATGGCTACACCTTC. As protein: CASSIGTGNDGYTF.